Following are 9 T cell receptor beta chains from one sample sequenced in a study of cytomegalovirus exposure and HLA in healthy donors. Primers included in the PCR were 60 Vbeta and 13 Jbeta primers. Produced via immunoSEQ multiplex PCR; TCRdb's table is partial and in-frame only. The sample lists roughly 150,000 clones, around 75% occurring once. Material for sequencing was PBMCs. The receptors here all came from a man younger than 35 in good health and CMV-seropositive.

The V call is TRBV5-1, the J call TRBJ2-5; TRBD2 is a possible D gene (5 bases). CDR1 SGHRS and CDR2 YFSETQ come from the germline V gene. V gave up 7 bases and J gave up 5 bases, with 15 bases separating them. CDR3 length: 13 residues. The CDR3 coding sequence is TGCGCCAGCGTTCCTGGTCCGGGGGAGACCCAGTACTTC. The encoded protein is CASVPGPGETQYF.

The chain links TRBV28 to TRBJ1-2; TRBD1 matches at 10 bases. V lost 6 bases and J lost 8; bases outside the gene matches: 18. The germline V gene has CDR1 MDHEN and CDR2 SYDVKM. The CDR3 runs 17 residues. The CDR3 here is CASSPKKNRDRGPGYTF. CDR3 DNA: TGTGCCAGCAGCCCCAAAAAGAACCGGGACAGGGGTCCGGGCTACACCTTC.

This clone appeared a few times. CDR3 sequence (DNA): TGCAGTGGGGAGTATGATACGCAGTATTTT. It yields the protein CSGEYDTQYF. The chain links TRBV20-1 to TRBJ2-3; perhaps TRBD2 as D (5 bases). CDR1 DFQATT and CDR2 SNEGSKA come from the germline V gene (reference sequence). Trimming shortened V by 7 bases and J by 6 bases, and 8 bases separated the two germline ends. The CDR3 totals 10 residues.

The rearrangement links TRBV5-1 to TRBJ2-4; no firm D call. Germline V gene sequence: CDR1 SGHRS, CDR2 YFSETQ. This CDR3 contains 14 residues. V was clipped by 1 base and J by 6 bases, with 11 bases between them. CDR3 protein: CASSLTSFLNIQYF. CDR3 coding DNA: TGCGCCAGCAGCTTGACAAGTTTCCTAAACATTCAGTACTTC. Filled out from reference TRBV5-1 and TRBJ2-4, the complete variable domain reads KAGVTQTPRYLIKTRGQQVTLSCSPISGHRSVSWYQQTPGQGLQFLFEYFSETQRNKGNFPGRFSGRQFSNSRSEMNVSTLELGDSALYLCASSLTSFLNIQYFGAGTRLSVL.

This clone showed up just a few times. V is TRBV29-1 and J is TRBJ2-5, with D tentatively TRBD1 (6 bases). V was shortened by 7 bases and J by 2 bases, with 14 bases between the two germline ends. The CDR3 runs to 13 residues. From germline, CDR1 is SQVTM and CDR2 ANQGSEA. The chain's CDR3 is CSGIRGSQETQYF. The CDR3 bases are TGCAGCGGCATCAGGGGCTCACAAGAGACCCAGTACTTC.

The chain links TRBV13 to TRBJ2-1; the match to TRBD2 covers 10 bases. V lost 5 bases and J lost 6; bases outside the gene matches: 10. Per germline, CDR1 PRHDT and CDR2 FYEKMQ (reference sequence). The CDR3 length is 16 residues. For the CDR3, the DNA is TGTGCCAGCAGCCAAACTGAGGGACTAGCGTCCAATGAGCAGTTCTTC. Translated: CASSQTEGLASNEQFF.

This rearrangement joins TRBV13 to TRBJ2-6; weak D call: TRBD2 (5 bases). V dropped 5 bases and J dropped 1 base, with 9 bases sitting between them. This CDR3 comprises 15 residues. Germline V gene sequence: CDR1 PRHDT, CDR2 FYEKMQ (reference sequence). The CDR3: CASSPRGSGANVLTF. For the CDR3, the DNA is TGTGCCAGCAGCCCTCGGGGATCTGGGGCCAACGTCCTGACTTTC.

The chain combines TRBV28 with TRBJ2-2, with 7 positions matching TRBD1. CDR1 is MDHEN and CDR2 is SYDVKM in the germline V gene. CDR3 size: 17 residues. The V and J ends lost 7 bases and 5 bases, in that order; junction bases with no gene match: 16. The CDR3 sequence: CASIPSEGQIFTGELFF. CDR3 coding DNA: TGTGCCAGCATCCCCAGTGAGGGACAGATTTTTACCGGGGAGCTGTTTTTT.

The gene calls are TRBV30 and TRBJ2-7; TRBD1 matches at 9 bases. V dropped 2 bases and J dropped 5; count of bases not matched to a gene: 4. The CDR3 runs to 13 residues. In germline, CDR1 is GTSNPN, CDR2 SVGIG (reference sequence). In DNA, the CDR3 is TGTGCCTGGAGTTGGGACAGGGACGACGAGCAGTACTTC. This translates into CAWSWDRDDEQYF.